The 32 T cell receptor beta chains in this list originate from one sample, sequenced in a study of blood T cell repertoires in COVID-19. Using immunoSEQ multiplex PCR, the repertoire was profiled, and TCRdb retains in-frame clones only, with some absent. The sample holds 150,000 or so clones, roughly 85% seen once. Sequencing used PBMCs or T cells enriched from blood (not recorded which). These receptors were collected from a woman between 50 and 59 years old who had recovered from COVID-19.

V usage is TRBV27 and J usage is TRBJ1-2; D possibly corresponds to TRBD1 (6 bases). The germline V gene has CDR1 MNHEY and CDR2 SMNVEV (reference sequence). The CDR3 consists of 14 residues. Trimming stripped 6 bases from V and 4 bases from J, with 15 bases between. CDR3 nucleotides: TGTGCCAGCAGAAAGGGGGGGGGATTCTATGGCTACACCTTC. Its translation is CASRKGGGFYGYTF.

This sequence joins TRBV5-4 and TRBJ2-2, with D possibly matching TRBD2 (6 bases). Germline CDR1 and CDR2: SGHNT and YYREEE (reference sequence). Trimming removed 0 bases at V and 4 bases at J, with 13 bases between. This CDR3 contains 16 residues. The CDR3 coding sequence is TGTGCCAGCAGCTTGGCGGTGGGGAGGAGCACCGGGGAGCTGTTTTTT. As protein: CASSLAVGRSTGELFF. The full variable domain, with the rest looked up from reference TRBV5-4 and TRBJ2-2, is ETGVTQSPTHLIKTRGQQVTLRCSSQSGHNTVSWYQQALGQGPQFIFQYYREEENGRGNFPPRFSGLQFPNYSSELNVNALELDDSALYLCASSLAVGRSTGELFFGEGSRLTVL.

This clone was observed a handful of times. The chain is built from TRBV7-9 and TRBJ2-5; possible D gene TRBD1, 6 bases. CDR3 length equals 12 residues. CDR1 is SEHNR, CDR2 FQNEAQ, per germline (reference sequence). V gave up 3 bases and J gave up 5 bases, with 7 bases separating them. This chain's CDR3 is CASSFQGETQYF. As DNA, the CDR3 is TGTGCCAGCAGCTTCCAGGGGGAGACCCAGTACTTC.

The chain uses TRBV27 and TRBJ1-5; the D gene is possibly TRBD1 (6 bases). This CDR3 region has 15 residues. The germline CDR1 and CDR2 sequences are MNHEY and SMNVEV (reference sequence). Trimming left V 6 bases short and J 2 bases short, with 14 bases between. CDR3 nucleotides: TGTGCCAGCAGGGGATCAGGGGTGGGCAATCAGCCCCAGCATTTT. It translates to CASRGSGVGNQPQHF.

CDR3: CAWRASGDTQYF. CDR3 bases: TGTGCCTGGAGGGCTAGCGGAGATACGCAGTATTTT. The chain employs TRBV30 and TRBJ2-3; 7 bases map to TRBD2. The ends lost 3 bases at V and 5 bases at J; junction bases unmatched: 2. CDR1 and CDR2 from the germline V gene are GTSNPN and SVGIG (reference sequence). The CDR3 covers 12 residues.

This clone was seen just once. This chain uses TRBV11-2 with TRBJ2-7, with 12 bases identical to TRBD2. This CDR3 is 16 amino acids long. Losses at the gene ends were 5 bases for V and 7 bases for J; bases not matched to a gene: 12. Germline V gene data show CDR1 as SGHAT and CDR2 as FQNNGV. The CDR3 DNA is TGTGCCAGCAGCGCGGCGGGGCTAGCGGGAGGGCGGGAGCAGTACGTC. It translates to CASSAAGLAGGREQYV.

The chain has TRBV12-3 or TRBV12-4 and TRBJ2-1; 8 nucleotides align to TRBD2. Germline trimming cut 2 bases from V and 10 bases from J; bases unmatched to any gene: 4. The CDR3 is made up of 13 amino acids. The CDR3 is CASSLWGLDEQFF. The CDR3 nucleotides are TGTGCCAGCAGTTTATGGGGACTAGACGAGCAGTTCTTC.

The chain couples TRBV28 to TRBJ1-4; 7 bases are shared with TRBD1. From germline, CDR1 is MDHEN and CDR2 SYDVKM. With 7 bases clipped from V and 4 bases from J, the junction kept 12 bases outside the gene matches. This CDR3 is built from 16 residues. This chain's CDR3 is CASKRLLGQINEKLFF. For the CDR3, the DNA is TGTGCCAGCAAACGGTTACTGGGACAGATTAATGAAAAACTGTTTTTT.

CDR3 bases: TGTGCCAGCGGACCGACAGGGCTGGTAGCTTTCTTT. Its protein product is CASGPTGLVAFF. The gene calls are TRBV27 and TRBJ1-1, with TRBD1 matching over 7 bases. V shed 8 bases and J 10 bases; nucleotides not matched to a gene: 10. CDR3 length: 12 amino acids. The germline gives CDR1 MNHEY, CDR2 SMNVEV (reference sequence).

V is TRBV6-5 and J is TRBJ1-1; unclear D gene. The CDR3 has 12 residues. Per germline, CDR1 MNHEY and CDR2 SVGAGI. The V end was cut by 3 bases, the J end by 0 bases, with 2 bases between. The CDR3: CASSYMNTEAFF. The DNA of the CDR3 is TGTGCCAGCAGTTATATGAACACTGAAGCTTTCTTT.

This chain links TRBV3-1 (or the pseudogene TRBV3-2) with TRBJ2-3; TRBD1 matches 9 bases. There are 17 residues in the CDR3. Germline V gives CDR1 LGHDT, CDR2 YNNKEL (reference sequence). J was trimmed by 3 bases and V by 0 bases; bases with no gene match: 7. Here the CDR3 DNA reads TGTGCCAGCAGCCAAGAGTGGGGACAGGGAAGGACAGATACGCAGTATTTT. Its translation: CASSQEWGQGRTDTQYF.

The chain uses TRBV28 and TRBJ2-7; D might be TRBD2 (5 bases). V was trimmed by 2 bases and J by 0 bases, leaving 5 bases between them. Germline-derived CDR1 and CDR2 are MDHEN and SYDVKM. This CDR3 has 13 amino acids. The CDR3 sequence is CASSLRGSYEQYV. The DNA of the CDR3 is TGTGCCAGCAGTTTACGGGGCTCCTACGAGCAGTACGTC.

V usage is TRBV5-4 and J usage is TRBJ2-1; weak D call: TRBD1 (5 bases). CDR3 length: 12 amino acids. The V gene's germline CDR1 is SGHNT and CDR2 YYREEE (reference sequence). Trimming cost V 7 bases and J 6 bases, with 11 bases left between them. This CDR3 is CASSGDSNEQFF. CDR3 DNA: TGTGCCAGCTCGGGCGACAGCAATGAGCAGTTCTTC.

V and J are TRBV27 and TRBJ2-2; a weak D match, TRBD1 (6 bases). The CDR3 spans 14 residues. Germline V gene lookup returns CDR1 MNHEY and CDR2 SMNVEV (reference sequence). Trimming removed 2 bases at V and 7 bases at J, with 11 bases between. As DNA, the CDR3 is TGTGCCAGCAGTTTAGCCAGGGGAGTCGGGGAGCTGTTTTTT. It translates to CASSLARGVGELFF.

This clone was recorded only once. The rearrangement uses TRBV6-2 or TRBV6-3 and TRBJ2-1; TRBD1 agrees at 9 bases. This CDR3 region has 16 residues. Trimming took 6 bases from V and 7 from J; bases not matched to a gene: 13. Germline assignment: CDR1 MNHEY and CDR2 SVGEGT. Here the CDR3 reads CASSQPLTGGLNEQFF. The CDR3 coding sequence is TGTGCCAGCAGCCAACCTTTGACAGGGGGTTTAAATGAGCAGTTCTTC.

The V call is TRBV6-5, the J call TRBJ1-1, with 7 bases identical to TRBD1. Germline V lookup: CDR1 MNHEY, CDR2 SVGAGI. V shed 7 bases, J shed 3 bases, and the junction held 11 bases outside the gene matches. CDR3 length: 15 amino acids. CDR3 coding DNA: TGTGCCAGCAAGGTCCCAGGGGGACCGGACACTGAAGCTTTCTTT. Translation gives CASKVPGGPDTEAFF.

The chain employs TRBV19 and TRBJ1-1; D not certain. This CDR3 comprises 13 residues. CDR1 and CDR2 (germline): LNHDA, SQIVND (reference sequence). V was cut by 0 bases and J by 1 base, with 3 bases left in between. CDR3 region: CASSIDGNTEAFF. The CDR3 region has the DNA TGTGCCAGTAGTATAGACGGGAACACTGAAGCTTTCTTT.

The V and J genes are TRBV5-1 and TRBJ1-5, with 8 bases fitting TRBD1. Germline V CDR1 and CDR2: SGHRS, YFSETQ. V was pared by 0 bases and J by 6 bases, with 8 bases of the junction left unmatched. The CDR3 runs to 16 residues. The CDR3 sequence: CASSLGTGQIFQPQHF. For the CDR3, the DNA is TGCGCCAGCAGCTTGGGGACAGGGCAAATTTTTCAGCCCCAGCATTTT. The entire variable domain, with the rest obtained from reference TRBV5-1 and TRBJ1-5, is as follows: KAGVTQTPRYLIKTRGQQVTLSCSPISGHRSVSWYQQTPGQGLQFLFEYFSETQRNKGNFPGRFSGRQFSNSRSEMNVSTLELGDSALYLCASSLGTGQIFQPQHFGDGTRLSIL.

J is TRBJ1-1 and V is TRBV4-2; possible D gene TRBD1, 5 bases. Between the trimmed V and J ends, which lost 1 base and 3 bases, there was a span of 18 bases. CDR3 length: 17 residues. Looked up from germline, CDR1 is LGHNA and CDR2 is YNFKEQ. The CDR3 sequence is CASSQGGAENWDTEAFF. CDR3 DNA: TGTGCCAGCAGCCAAGGGGGCGCGGAGAACTGGGACACTGAAGCTTTCTTT.

The V call is TRBV11-2, the J call TRBJ2-7; 8 bases are a match to TRBD1. V shed 5 bases and J 4 bases; nucleotides not matched to a gene: 4. The CDR3 runs 13 residues. CDR1 and CDR2 from the germline V gene are SGHAT and FQNNGV. The CDR3 sequence is CASSQDRVYEQYV. CDR3 bases: TGTGCCAGCAGCCAGGACAGGGTGTACGAGCAGTACGTC.

V is TRBV27 and J is TRBJ2-1, with 13 positions matching TRBD2. This CDR3 is built from 16 residues. The trim removed 2 bases at V and 9 bases at J, leaving 7 bases unmatched. Germline assignment: CDR1 MNHEY and CDR2 SMNVEV (reference sequence). In DNA, the CDR3 is TGTGCCAGCAGTTTACCGGGACTAGCGGGACTTGGTGAGCAGTTCTTC. Its protein product is CASSLPGLAGLGEQFF.

This clone appeared a single time. The chain recombines TRBV5-1 with TRBJ2-2; 11 bases are shared with TRBD2. CDR3 size: 19 residues. The germline gives CDR1 SGHRS, CDR2 YFSETQ. The J segment lost 5 bases and the V segment lost 1 base, leaving 13 bases of the junction unmatched. In DNA, the CDR3 is TGCGCCAGCAGCTTGATGGCTAGCGGGGGGTTCATGGATACCGGGGAGCTGTTTTTT. It is translated as CASSLMASGGFMDTGELFF. Combining the CDR3 with reference TRBV5-1 and TRBJ2-2 gives the whole variable domain KAGVTQTPRYLIKTRGQQVTLSCSPISGHRSVSWYQQTPGQGLQFLFEYFSETQRNKGNFPGRFSGRQFSNSRSEMNVSTLELGDSALYLCASSLMASGGFMDTGELFFGEGSRLTVL.

The rearrangement links TRBV5-1 to TRBJ1-6, with 9 bases matching TRBD1. The germline V gene has CDR1 SGHRS and CDR2 YFSETQ. The trim removed 3 bases at V and 10 bases at J, leaving 5 bases unmatched. This CDR3 has 14 residues. In nucleotides, the CDR3 is TGCGCCAGCAGCTCAGGACAGGGGAGGTCACCCCTCCACTTT. This gives the protein CASSSGQGRSPLHF.

This rearrangement joins TRBV5-5 to TRBJ2-1; 11 bases map to TRBD2. CDR3 length equals 16 residues. CDR1 and CDR2 from the germline V gene are SGHKS and YYEKEE (reference sequence). V shed 2 bases, J shed 4 bases, and the junction held 5 bases outside the gene matches. The CDR3 here is CASSFGGLAVYNEQFF. The DNA for the CDR3 is TGTGCCAGCAGCTTCGGGGGACTAGCGGTGTACAATGAGCAGTTCTTC.

This clone is a singleton in its sample. The chain joins TRBV21-1 to TRBJ2-7; the table names TRBD1, a call not compared with the DNA. TRBV21-1 is annotated as a pseudogene. The CDR3 is 15 residues long. The CDR3 DNA sequence: TGTGCCAGCACTGAAGGGTCGGCAGGGGGTTTCGAGCAGTACGTC. The encoded protein is CASTEGSAGGFEQYV.

The chain couples TRBV4-1 to TRBJ2-6; D remains unclear. CDR1 is MGHRA and CDR2 is YSYEKL in the germline V gene. There are 16 residues in the CDR3. V lost 0 bases and J lost 5, with 11 bases in between. In nucleotides, the CDR3 is TGCGCCAGCAGCCAAGATTTCACAGAACGGGCCAACGTCCTGACTTTC. It yields the protein CASSQDFTERANVLTF.

The genes are TRBV11-2 and TRBJ1-2, with TRBD1 as a possible D gene (6 bases). The V and J ends lost 0 bases and 4 bases respectively, with 9 bases between them. Germline V lookup: CDR1 SGHAT, CDR2 FQNNGV. The CDR3 loop spans 14 amino acids. The CDR3 reads CASSLELGGYGYTF. CDR3 bases: TGTGCCAGCAGCTTAGAACTAGGGGGCTATGGCTACACCTTC.

The genes are TRBV6-1 and TRBJ1-6, with 12 bases that match TRBD1. The V gene's germline CDR1 is MNHNS and CDR2 SASEGT. The V segment lost 3 bases and the J segment 9 bases; nucleotides outside the gene matches: 0. The CDR3 has 14 amino acids. The DNA of the CDR3 is TGTGCCAGCAGTGAGGGACAGGGGGCTTCACCCCTCCACTTT. Translated, it gives CASSEGQGASPLHF.

The genes are TRBV4-1 and TRBJ1-2; D is uncertain. V was cut by 2 bases and J by 4 bases, with 20 bases left in between. This CDR3 has 17 amino acids. The V gene's germline CDR1 is MGHRA and CDR2 YSYEKL. The CDR3 here is CASSQFSTGNVLYGYTF. The CDR3 DNA is TGCGCCAGCAGCCAATTCTCGACCGGGAACGTACTCTATGGCTACACCTTC.

Written as DNA, the CDR3 is TGTGCCAGCAGCCAAGGGACACCTGGAACAGATACGCAGTATTTT. Protein sequence: CASSQGTPGTDTQYF. The chain has TRBV14 and TRBJ2-3, with D perhaps TRBD1 (5 bases). This CDR3 comprises 15 residues. The V end was cut by 1 base, the J end by 3 bases, with 11 bases between. CDR1 is SGHDN and CDR2 is FVKESK in the germline V gene. The variable domain in full, completed from reference TRBV14 and TRBJ2-3, reads EAGVTQFPSHSVIEKGQTVTLRCDPISGHDNLYWYRRVMGKEIKFLLHFVKESKQDESGMPNNRFLAERTGGTYSTLKVQPAELEDSGVYFCASSQGTPGTDTQYFGPGTRLTVL.

The chain carries TRBV6-5 and TRBJ2-3, with D perhaps matching TRBD1 (5 bases). This CDR3 comprises 14 residues. The V gene's germline CDR1 is MNHEY and CDR2 SVGAGI. V gave up 4 bases and J gave up 0 bases, with 8 bases separating them. The CDR3 DNA reads TGTGCCAGCAGTTTCACAGGTAGCACAGATACGCAGTATTTT. Translated, it gives CASSFTGSTDTQYF.

This chain links TRBV5-5 with TRBJ1-1; D is ambiguous. CDR1 is SGHKS, CDR2 YYEKEE, per germline (reference sequence). V was clipped by 5 bases and J by 1 base, with 21 bases between them. The CDR3 length is 17 residues. CDR3 in DNA: TGTGCCAGCAGGAGGCAGCAGGCGGCACGGGGGAACACTGAAGCTTTCTTT. It is translated as CASRRQQAARGNTEAFF. Full variable domain (missing parts from reference TRBV5-5 and TRBJ1-1): DAGVTQSPTHLIKTRGQQVTLRCSPISGHKSVSWYQQVLGQGPQFIFQYYEKEERGRGNFPDRFSARQFPNYSSELNVNALLLGDSALYLCASRRQQAARGNTEAFFGQGTRLTVV.